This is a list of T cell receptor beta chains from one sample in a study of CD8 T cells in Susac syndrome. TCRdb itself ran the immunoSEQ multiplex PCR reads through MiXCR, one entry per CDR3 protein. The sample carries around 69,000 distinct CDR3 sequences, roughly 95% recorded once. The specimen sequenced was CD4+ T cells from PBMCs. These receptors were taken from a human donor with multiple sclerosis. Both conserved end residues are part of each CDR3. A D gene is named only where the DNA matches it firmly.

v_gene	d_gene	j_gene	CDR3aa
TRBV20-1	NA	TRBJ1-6	CSARLNNSPLHF
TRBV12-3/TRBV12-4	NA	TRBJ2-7	CASSLIPFYEQYF
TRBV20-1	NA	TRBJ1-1	CSALDGNTEAFF
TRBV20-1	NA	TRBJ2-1	CSAQTQGYNEQFF
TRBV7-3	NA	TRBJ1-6	CASSLTGAYNSPLHF
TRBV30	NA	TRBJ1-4	CAWSGAVEEKLFF
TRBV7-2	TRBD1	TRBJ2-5	CASSLGPTGGQETQYF
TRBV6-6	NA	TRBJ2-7	CASRLMTGSYEQYF
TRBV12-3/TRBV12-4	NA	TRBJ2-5	CASSLDDNQETQYF
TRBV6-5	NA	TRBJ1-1	CASSYTKTGGTEAFF
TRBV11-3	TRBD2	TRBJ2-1	CASSESGAGVYNEQFF
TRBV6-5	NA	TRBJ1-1	CASSRGEGAEAFF
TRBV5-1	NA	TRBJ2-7	CASSLRGGYSYEQYF
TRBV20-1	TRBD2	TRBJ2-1	CSAGTRGNEQFF
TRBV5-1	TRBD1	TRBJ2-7	CASSLTRDRAPYEQYF
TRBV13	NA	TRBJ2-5	CASSLGLAGPETQYF
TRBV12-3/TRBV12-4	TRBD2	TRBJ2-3	CASSSPASGGFSSTDTQYF
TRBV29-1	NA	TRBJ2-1	CSVEFSSYNEQFF
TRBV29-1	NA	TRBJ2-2	CSVGLPVGGELFF
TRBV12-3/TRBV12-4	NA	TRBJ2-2	CASSLSPNTGELFF
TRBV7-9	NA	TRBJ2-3	CASSLGIVGLSSTDTQYF
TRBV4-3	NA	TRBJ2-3	CASSQVSGGTDTQYF
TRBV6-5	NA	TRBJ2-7	CASSLGHEQYF